This is a list of T cell receptor beta chains from one sample in a study of cytomegalovirus exposure and HLA in healthy donors. Assay: immunoSEQ multiplex PCR; the TCRdb copy retains only in-frame clones and omits some. The data contain approximately 110,000 clones, over 60% of them singletons. The sequencing sample was made of PBMCs. These receptors originate from a female donor in good health and CMV-seropositive. CDR3s include the opening cysteine and the closing phenylalanine or tryptophan. The D gene is left open where the match is weak.

v_gene	j_gene	d_gene	CDR3aa	CDR3nt
TRBV28	TRBJ2-5	NA	CASSSPLRGQETQYF	TGTGCCAGCAGTTCGCCTCTCCGGGGGCAAGAGACCCAGTACTTC
TRBV9	TRBJ2-1	TRBD2	CASSLAGSGNEQFF	TGTGCCAGCAGCCTAGCGGGTTCGGGGAATGAGCAGTTCTTC
TRBV2	TRBJ2-2	TRBD2	CASSSGGNTGELFF	TGTGCCAGCAGTAGCGGGGGGAACACCGGGGAGCTGTTTTTT
TRBV7-8	TRBJ2-2	TRBD1	CASSFNQDRSNTGELFF	TGTGCCAGCAGCTTTAATCAGGACAGGTCGAACACCGGGGAGCTGTTTTTT
TRBV4-3	TRBJ1-3	NA	CASSQLEGSGNTIYF	TGCGCCAGCAGCCAGCTAGAGGGCTCTGGAAACACCATATATTTT
TRBV11-2	TRBJ1-2	NA	CASSPQGPIYGYTF	TGTGCCAGCAGCCCCCAGGGGCCGATCTATGGCTACACCTTC
TRBV9	TRBJ1-3	NA	CASSVVPFSGNTIYF	TGTGCCAGCAGCGTAGTCCCGTTCTCTGGAAACACCATATATTTT
TRBV29-1	TRBJ2-1	NA	CSAGLHEQFF	TGCAGCGCTGGGCTCCATGAGCAGTTCTTC
TRBV7-2	TRBJ1-2	NA	CASSSKSAYGYTF	TGTGCCAGCAGCTCTAAAAGTGCCTATGGCTACACCTTC
TRBV7-7	TRBJ2-2	NA	CASSLWEFSGELFF	TGTGCTAGCAGCTTATGGGAGTTTTCTGGGGAGCTGTTTTTT